This is a list of T cell receptor beta chains from one sample in a study of T cells after yellow fever vaccination. Each CDR3 protein is one row after TCRdb ran MiXCR on the 5' RACE reads. The table records about 160,000 distinct CDR3 sequences, approximately 6.7% of them present only once. The starting material was CD4+ T cells sorted from PBMCs, obtained 5 days after the first yellow fever vaccination. The receptors were sampled from a man between 18 and 29 years old who received the YFV17D yellow fever vaccine. Both conserved end residues are part of each CDR3. D genes are given only for firm matches. A row's size may be missing; if present it is once, few, many or a size class.

v_call: TRBV6-1; d_call: NA; clone_size: NA; j_call: TRBJ1-1; cdr3_aa: CASSGQMNTEAFF; cdr3_nt: TGTGCCAGCAGTGGGCAGATGAACACTGAAGCTTTCTTT
v_call: TRBV7-2; d_call: NA; clone_size: many; j_call: TRBJ2-3; cdr3_aa: CASSLDSRADTQYF; cdr3_nt: TGTGCCAGCAGCTTGGACAGCAGGGCAGATACGCAGTATTTT
v_call: TRBV4-1; d_call: NA; clone_size: many; j_call: TRBJ2-5; cdr3_aa: CASSQEGSRQETQYF; cdr3_nt: TGCGCCAGCAGCCAAGAGGGCAGTCGGCAAGAGACCCAGTACTTC
v_call: TRBV5-1; d_call: TRBD1; clone_size: many; j_call: TRBJ1-1; cdr3_aa: CASSVTGTVGTEAFF; cdr3_nt: TGCGCCAGCAGCGTTACCGGGACAGTGGGCACTGAAGCTTTCTTT
v_call: TRBV28; d_call: NA; clone_size: NA; j_call: TRBJ1-6; cdr3_aa: CASRTGGIRYSPLHF; cdr3_nt: TGTGCCAGCAGAACCGGGGGGATTAGATATTCACCCCTCCACTTT
v_call: TRBV4-3; d_call: NA; clone_size: many; j_call: TRBJ1-1; cdr3_aa: CASSQEYPLRAEAFF; cdr3_nt: TGCGCCAGCAGCCAAGAGTACCCCCTGAGGGCTGAAGCTTTCTTT
v_call: TRBV20-1; d_call: NA; clone_size: NA; j_call: TRBJ2-7; cdr3_aa: CSAGGVYEQYF; cdr3_nt: TGCAGTGCTGGCGGGGTTTACGAGCAGTACTTC
v_call: TRBV5-1; d_call: NA; clone_size: many; j_call: TRBJ2-6; cdr3_aa: CASSLGLGFSGANVLTF; cdr3_nt: TGCGCCAGCAGCTTGGGCTTGGGGTTCTCTGGGGCCAACGTCCTGACTTTC
v_call: TRBV5-4; d_call: NA; clone_size: few; j_call: TRBJ1-3; cdr3_aa: CASSLDGNTIYF; cdr3_nt: TGTGCCAGCAGCTTGGATGGAAACACCATATATTTT
v_call: TRBV20-1; d_call: NA; clone_size: many; j_call: TRBJ2-5; cdr3_aa: CSASSSGQETQYF; cdr3_nt: TGCAGTGCTAGCTCGTCGGGTCAAGAGACCCAGTACTTC
v_call: TRBV27; d_call: TRBD2; clone_size: few; j_call: TRBJ2-1; cdr3_aa: CASSPETSGVKNEQFF; cdr3_nt: TGTGCCAGCAGTCCGGAGACTAGCGGGGTAAAGAATGAGCAGTTCTTC
v_call: TRBV6-5; d_call: TRBD1; clone_size: many; j_call: TRBJ1-2; cdr3_aa: CASSSRTGSYGYTF; cdr3_nt: TGTGCCAGCAGTTCCCGGACAGGCTCGTATGGCTACACCTTC
v_call: TRBV20-1; d_call: TRBD2; clone_size: many; j_call: TRBJ2-3; cdr3_aa: CSAQRPGLITDTQYF; cdr3_nt: TGCAGTGCGCAGCGACCGGGACTAATCACAGATACGCAGTATTTT
v_call: TRBV2; d_call: NA; clone_size: many; j_call: TRBJ2-5; cdr3_aa: CASSGTLSTQETQYF; cdr3_nt: TGTGCCAGCAGCGGGACCCTAAGCACCCAAGAGACCCAGTACTTC
v_call: TRBV10-3; d_call: TRBD1; clone_size: many; j_call: TRBJ1-6; cdr3_aa: CAIRGGQGNSPLHF; cdr3_nt: TGTGCCATCAGGGGGGGACAGGGAAACTCACCCCTCCACTTT
v_call: TRBV10-3; d_call: NA; clone_size: few; j_call: TRBJ1-2; cdr3_aa: CAISAGLLTYGYTF; cdr3_nt: TGTGCCATCAGTGCGGGACTCTTGACCTATGGCTACACCTTC
v_call: TRBV6-6; d_call: NA; clone_size: many; j_call: TRBJ2-7; cdr3_aa: CASSYSAFYEQYF; cdr3_nt: TGTGCCAGCAGTTACTCTGCCTTTTACGAGCAGTACTTC
v_call: TRBV20-1; d_call: NA; clone_size: NA; j_call: TRBJ1-5; cdr3_aa: CSAMKGVNQPQHF; cdr3_nt: TGCAGTGCTATGAAAGGGGTCAATCAGCCCCAGCATTTT
v_call: TRBV5-8; d_call: TRBD2; clone_size: many; j_call: TRBJ2-3; cdr3_aa: CASSLAKRWGGTQYF; cdr3_nt: TGTGCCAGCAGCTTGGCTAAGCGGTGGGGGGGGACGCAGTATTTT
v_call: TRBV27; d_call: TRBD1; clone_size: few; j_call: TRBJ1-2; cdr3_aa: CASSPNWTGRGYTF; cdr3_nt: TGTGCCAGCAGTCCGAATTGGACAGGTCGAGGCTACACCTTC
v_call: TRBV7-9; d_call: TRBD1; clone_size: NA; j_call: TRBJ2-5; cdr3_aa: CASSRDRGRQETQYF; cdr3_nt: TGTGCCAGCAGCCGGGACAGGGGGCGCCAAGAGACCCAGTACTTC
v_call: TRBV18; d_call: NA; clone_size: few; j_call: TRBJ1-5; cdr3_aa: CASSGQVGIGSNQPQHF; cdr3_nt: TGTGCCAGCTCCGGGCAGGTCGGCATCGGGAGCAATCAGCCCCAGCATTTT
v_call: TRBV5-1; d_call: TRBD2; clone_size: many; j_call: TRBJ2-3; cdr3_aa: CATSSGGAPDTQYF; cdr3_nt: TGCGCCACCTCTAGCGGGGGGGCCCCAGATACGCAGTATTTT
v_call: TRBV19; d_call: TRBD1; clone_size: many; j_call: TRBJ1-5; cdr3_aa: CASSQGARNQPQHF; cdr3_nt: TGTGCCAGTAGTCAGGGGGCTCGGAATCAGCCCCAGCATTTT
v_call: TRBV18; d_call: TRBD1; clone_size: many; j_call: TRBJ1-1; cdr3_aa: CASSPITGGTEAFF; cdr3_nt: TGTGCCAGCTCTCCTATTACAGGGGGCACTGAAGCTTTCTTT
v_call: TRBV20-1; d_call: TRBD1; clone_size: few; j_call: TRBJ1-1; cdr3_aa: CSARDRTGVRDTEAFF; cdr3_nt: TGCAGTGCTAGAGATAGGACAGGGGTGAGGGACACTGAAGCTTTCTTT
v_call: TRBV28; d_call: NA; clone_size: few; j_call: TRBJ2-4; cdr3_aa: CASSLFHSRNIQYF; cdr3_nt: TGTGCCAGCAGTTTATTTCACAGCAGAAACATTCAGTACTTC
v_call: TRBV4-3; d_call: NA; clone_size: many; j_call: TRBJ2-7; cdr3_aa: CASSQEVRLPTYEQYF; cdr3_nt: TGCGCCAGCAGCCAAGAGGTCCGCTTACCCACCTACGAGCAGTACTTC